The 14 T cell receptor beta chains below come from one sample, sequenced in a study of T cells after yellow fever vaccination. MiXCR, run by TCRdb on the 5' RACE reads, gives a single entry per CDR3 protein. The table records about 320,000 distinct CDR3 sequences, about 10% of them present only once. The sequences come from CD4+ T cells sorted from PBMCs, collected 45 days after the yellow fever booster vaccination. The receptor set was obtained from a man between 18 and 35 years old who received the YFV17D yellow fever vaccine.

This clonotype was observed a few times. J is TRBJ1-2 and V is TRBV18; D remains unclear. Germline assignment: CDR1 KGHSH and CDR2 LQKENI. V shed 6 bases and J shed 4 bases, with 12 bases lying between them. This CDR3 region has 13 residues. This CDR3 reads CASSSEESYGYTF. CDR3 coding DNA: TGTGCCAGCTCGTCAGAGGAGTCCTATGGCTACACCTTC.

This sequence joins TRBV2 and TRBJ2-5, with D hard to call. V lost 4 bases, J lost 5 bases, and 14 bases lay in between. Germline V gene data show CDR1 as SNHLY and CDR2 as FYNNEI. CDR3 size: 14 residues. The CDR3 here is CASSVLSPEETQYF. The CDR3 coding sequence is TGTGCCAGCAGTGTTCTCTCACCGGAGGAGACCCAGTACTTC.

The V and J genes are TRBV10-3 and TRBJ2-5; no clear D gene. V lost 4 bases, J lost 0 bases, and 6 bases lay in between. The CDR3 loop spans 13 amino acids. Germline CDR1 reads ENHRY; CDR2 reads SYGVKD. The CDR3 nucleotides are TGTGCCATCAGTGGGATCAACCAAGAGACCCAGTACTTC. Its translation: CAISGINQETQYF.

This clonotype was counted between two and nine times. The V call is TRBV20-1, the J call TRBJ1-6; D unclear. The V gene's germline CDR1 is DFQATT and CDR2 SNEGSKA (reference sequence). The CDR3 runs to 15 residues. Trimming took off 0 bases at V and 10 bases at J, with 16 bases between the two ends. The CDR3 spells CSARDRRNTGSPLHF. For the CDR3, the DNA is TGCAGTGCTAGAGATCGGCGGAATACGGGATCACCCCTCCACTTT.

This clonotype came up a few times. The genes are TRBV5-1 and TRBJ1-2, with a weak D call TRBD1 (6 bases). This CDR3 is built from 15 residues. The V and J ends lost 0 bases and 2 bases respectively, with 11 bases between them. Germline CDR1 reads SGHRS; CDR2 reads YFSETQ. This chain's CDR3 is CASSLATGRNYGYTF. In DNA, the CDR3 is TGCGCCAGCAGCTTGGCAACAGGGCGGAACTATGGCTACACCTTC.

A few counts support this clonotype. The chain links TRBV4-1 to TRBJ1-1, with 7 bases fitting TRBD1. Unmatched junction bases numbered 8, after V lost 4 bases and J lost 3 bases. This CDR3 region has 15 residues. Germline CDR1 reads MGHRA; CDR2 reads YSYEKL. The CDR3 protein is CASSPVTGQDTEAFF. DNA for the CDR3: TGCGCCAGCAGCCCAGTGACAGGGCAGGACACTGAAGCTTTCTTT.

The V gene is TRBV18, the J gene TRBJ1-1; 8 bases map to TRBD1. CDR3 size: 15 residues. V dropped 3 bases and J dropped 6; count of bases not matched to a gene: 9. Germline V gene data show CDR1 as KGHSH and CDR2 as LQKENI. As DNA, the CDR3 is TGTGCCAGCTCACCGCACAGGGGGGGGGACGCTGAAGCTTTCTTT. Amino acid sequence: CASSPHRGGDAEAFF.

This clonotype occurred many times. This sequence joins TRBV24-1 and TRBJ2-1; the D gene could be TRBD1 or TRBD2 (5 bases each). Looked up from germline, CDR1 is KGHDR and CDR2 is SFDVKD. This CDR3 contains 15 residues. V was shortened by 5 bases and J by 3 bases, with 13 bases between the two germline ends. The CDR3 coding sequence is TGTGCCACCAGTGTTACCGGGACGGTCTACAATGAGCAGTTCTTC. It specifies CATSVTGTVYNEQFF.

The rearrangement links TRBV28 to TRBJ1-4, with D unclear. There are 14 residues in the CDR3. Germline V gives CDR1 MDHEN, CDR2 SYDVKM. The V end was cut by 5 bases, the J end by 0 bases, with 7 bases between. CDR3 nucleotides: TGTGCCAGCAGTGATTCAACAACTAATGAAAAACTGTTTTTT. Residues: CASSDSTTNEKLFF.

The V gene is TRBV11-2, the J gene TRBJ1-6; 7 bases align to TRBD1. The germline gives CDR1 SGHAT, CDR2 FQNNGV. Germline trimming cut 5 bases from V and 6 bases from J; bases unmatched to any gene: 7. CDR3 size: 15 residues. The CDR3 DNA is TGTGCCAGCAGCCCACAGGGACAGATTAATTCACCCCTCCACTTT. Encoded protein: CASSPQGQINSPLHF.

This clonotype was found many times. The rearrangement joins TRBV12-3 or TRBV12-4 to TRBJ1-5; 7 bases are a match to TRBD1. The J segment lost 5 bases and the V segment lost 6 bases, leaving 7 bases of the junction unmatched. This CDR3 is 14 amino acids long. The CDR3 DNA sequence: TGTGCCAGCAGCGGACAGGCGGCGGATCAGCCCCAGCATTTT. The encoded protein is CASSGQAADQPQHF.

This clonotype was detected only a few times. The chain uses TRBV2 and TRBJ2-7; a weak D match, TRBD2 (6 bases). V lost 10 bases to trimming and J lost 0 bases, with 13 bases between them. Germline V gives CDR1 SNHLY, CDR2 FYNNEI. The CDR3 totals 13 residues. The CDR3 nucleotides read TGTGCCACCGGGGGAGCAGACTCCTACGAGCAGTACGTC. Encoded protein: CATGGADSYEQYV.

This chain links TRBV11-2 with TRBJ2-5; D remains unclear. Trimming took 5 bases from V and 0 from J, leaving 7 bases between them. The CDR3 contains 13 residues. CDR1 and CDR2 (germline): SGHAT, FQNNGV. The CDR3 nucleotides read TGTGCCAGCAGCGAAGGGAACCAAGAGACCCAGTACTTC. Amino acids: CASSEGNQETQYF.

The chain employs TRBV4-3 and TRBJ1-6; TRBD1 agrees at 7 bases. There are 17 residues in the CDR3. Germline V gene sequence: CDR1 LGHNA, CDR2 YSLEER. V trimming: 1 base; J trimming: 7 bases; junction bases outside the gene matches: 10. The CDR3 DNA sequence: TGCGCCAGCAGCCAAGGGGGGGCCCGGGACAGAAATTCACCCCTCCACTTT. Amino acids: CASSQGGARDRNSPLHF.